Listed below are T cell receptor beta chains from one sample, sequenced in a study of blood T cell repertoires in COVID-19. Assay: immunoSEQ multiplex PCR; the TCRdb copy retains only in-frame clones and omits some. Counted here are roughly 130,000 clones, around 80% occurring once; the ten biggest clones make up roughly 16%. The sample comprised peripheral blood. The origin of the receptors is a man aged 55 to 70 with active or convalescent COVID-19. CDR3s include the opening cysteine and the closing phenylalanine or tryptophan. A D gene is named only where the DNA matches it firmly. The size entry is marked missing in some rows and otherwise reads once, few, many or a size class.

clone_size | j_call | d_call | v_call | cdr3_aa | cdr3_nt
. | TRBJ1-2 | . | TRBV5-6 | CASSLYYGYTF | TGTGCCAGCAGCCTCTACTATGGCTACACCTTC
. | TRBJ1-1 | . | TRBV28 | CASSTPRGGAFF | TGTGCCAGCAGTACCCCGCGGGGGGGAGCTTTCTTT
. | TRBJ2-7 | . | TRBV9 | CASSSHGGTYEQYF | TGTGCCAGCAGCTCCCACGGGGGTACCTACGAGCAGTACTTC
many | TRBJ2-5 | . | TRBV6-5 | CASSTSLGAGETQYF | TGTGCCAGCAGTACGTCTTTGGGGGCAGGGGAGACCCAGTACTTC
. | TRBJ2-3 | TRBD2 | TRBV18 | CASSPPSTSGGTDTQYF | TGTGCCAGCTCACCACCGTCGACTAGCGGGGGCACAGATACGCAGTATTTT
. | TRBJ1-1 | . | TRBV7-3 | CASSLGGSTEAFF | TGTGCCAGCAGCTTGGGTGGGAGCACTGAAGCTTTCTTT
. | TRBJ1-1 | . | TRBV18 | CASSSAGPNTEAFF | TGTGCCAGCTCCTCCGCGGGACCCAACACTGAAGCTTTCTTT
. | TRBJ2-7 | TRBD2 | TRBV6-5 | CASRSGGGRYGEQYF | TGTGCCAGCAGGTCCGGTGGCGGGAGATACGGCGAGCAGTACTTC
. | TRBJ2-3 | TRBD1 | TRBV10-3 | CAISDLTGGGQDTQYF | TGTGCCATCAGTGACCTGACAGGGGGAGGCCAAGATACGCAGTATTTT
. | TRBJ1-1 | TRBD1 | TRBV3-1/TRBV3-2 | CASSRNRGGGAFF | TGTGCCAGCAGCCGCAACAGGGGAGGAGGAGCTTTCTTT
once | TRBJ2-4 | TRBD1 | TRBV6-4 | CASSDRNRDRFLNAKYF | TGTGCCAGCAGTGACCGTAACCGGGACAGATTTCTCAACGCGAAGTACTTC
once | TRBJ2-1 | . | TRBV12-3/TRBV12-4 | CASKGREDGEQFF | TGTGCCAGCAAAGGACGGGAAGATGGTGAGCAGTTCTTC
. | TRBJ2-3 | . | TRBV10-3 | CAISNLLVRGTTDTQYF | TGTGCCATCAGTAACCTCCTCGTTCGGGGGACCACAGATACGCAGTATTTT
. | TRBJ2-3 | TRBD1 | TRBV4-2 | CASSEGAQDTQYF | TGTGCCAGCAGTGAGGGGGCCCAAGATACGCAGTATTTT
medium-sized | TRBJ2-7 | . | TRBV6-6 | CASKPGQSTYEQYF | TGTGCCAGCAAACCTGGCCAATCAACCTACGAGCAGTACTTC
. | TRBJ2-2 | . | TRBV19 | CASRTNANTGELFF | TGTGCCAGTAGGACAAACGCGAACACCGGGGAGCTGTTTTTT
. | TRBJ2-3 | TRBD2 | TRBV2 | CASSPGTSGLGGTDTQYF | TGTGCCAGCAGCCCCGGGACTAGCGGGTTGGGAGGCACAGATACGCAGTATTTT
few | TRBJ2-5 | TRBD1 | TRBV19 | CASNQPGQGRETQYF | TGTGCCAGTAATCAACCGGGACAGGGGCGAGAGACCCAGTACTTC
once | TRBJ2-7 | TRBD2 | TRBV10-3 | CAIRPNPGLASEALYEQYF | TGTGCCATCAGGCCTAATCCGGGACTAGCGAGTGAAGCCCTTTACGAGCAGTACTTC
. | TRBJ2-1 | TRBD2 | TRBV2 | CASRSSGGSFF | TGTGCCAGCAGATCTAGCGGAGGGTCGTTCTTC
. | TRBJ1-2 | . | TRBV4-3 | CASSQDPGSYGYTF | TGCGCCAGCAGCCAAGATCCGGGATCCTATGGCTACACCTTC
. | TRBJ2-5 | . | TRBV5-1 | CASSLAREKETQYF | TGCGCCAGCAGCTTGGCACGGGAGAAAGAGACCCAGTACTTC
few | TRBJ2-2 | TRBD2 | TRBV7-3 | CATIRGTAGTSGNTGELFF | TGTGCCACCATTAGAGGGACAGCCGGGACTAGCGGGAACACCGGGGAGCTGTTTTTT
. | TRBJ1-2 | TRBD1 | TRBV11-2 | CASSQGTGSLYGYTF | TGTGCCAGCAGCCAAGGGACAGGGAGTCTCTATGGCTACACCTTC
. | TRBJ2-3 | . | TRBV15 | CATSRTSRGPSTDTQYF | TGTGCCACCAGCAGAACTTCCAGGGGACCTAGCACAGATACGCAGTATTTT
. | TRBJ2-7 | . | TRBV6-5 | CASSYSARHYEQYF | TGTGCCAGCAGTTACTCGGCCAGACACTACGAGCAGTACTTC
. | TRBJ2-3 | . | TRBV19 | CASSIELFTDTQYF | TGTGCCAGTAGTATAGAACTCTTCACAGATACGCAGTATTTT
. | TRBJ2-5 | . | TRBV11-2 | CASSHYRAQETQYF | TGTGCCAGCAGCCATTACAGGGCCCAAGAGACCCAGTACTTC
few | TRBJ1-6 | . | TRBV5-1 | CASSLDSSTPNSPLHF | TGCGCCAGCAGCTTGGACAGTTCAACCCCAAATTCACCCCTCCACTTT
. | TRBJ1-2 | TRBD1 | TRBV28 | CASRLTGGSNYGYTF | TGTGCCAGCAGACTTACAGGGGGATCTAACTATGGCTACACCTTC
. | TRBJ2-3 | . | TRBV19 | CASSSRQGTDTQYF | TGTGCCAGTAGTAGCCGCCAGGGGACAGATACGCAGTATTTT
. | TRBJ2-3 | TRBD2 | TRBV7-8 | CASSLTSGSDTQYF | TGTGCCAGCAGCCTGACTAGCGGGAGTGATACGCAGTATTTT
. | TRBJ2-7 | TRBD2 | TRBV13 | CASSRGLAGLPYEQYF | TGTGCCAGCAGCCGGGGACTAGCGGGACTCCCCTACGAGCAGTACTTC
. | TRBJ1-6 | . | TRBV11-2 | CASSLVGEESSPLHF | TGTGCCAGCAGCTTAGTGGGGGAGGAGAGTTCACCCCTCCACTTT
. | TRBJ2-7 | . | TRBV5-6 | CASSLWRRPYEQYF | TGTGCCAGCAGCTTGTGGCGCAGGCCCTACGAGCAGTACTTC
. | TRBJ2-2 | . | TRBV4-2 | CASSLQGITGELFF | TGTGCCAGCAGCCTCCAGGGTATCACCGGGGAGCTGTTTTTT
. | TRBJ2-2 | TRBD1 | TRBV9 | CASSPRTGYTGELFF | TGTGCCAGCAGCCCGCGGACAGGGTACACCGGGGAGCTGTTTTTT
. | TRBJ2-3 | . | TRBV7-9 | CASSLRTKGTDTQYF | TGTGCCAGCAGCCTACGGACTAAGGGAACAGATACGCAGTATTTT
. | TRBJ2-3 | TRBD2 | TRBV28 | CASRGFWTSGRVNTDTQYF | TGTGCCAGCAGGGGATTCTGGACTAGCGGGAGGGTAAACACAGATACGCAGTATTTT
few | TRBJ1-1 | . | TRBV6-4 | CASKPEDSLNTEAFF | TGTGCCAGCAAACCCGAAGACAGTCTGAACACTGAAGCTTTCTTT
. | TRBJ2-3 | TRBD2 | TRBV10-3 | CAISEVGGKGTQYF | TGTGCCATCAGTGAGGTGGGGGGGAAGGGTACGCAGTATTTT
. | TRBJ2-5 | . | TRBV28 | CASSPRDVQETQYF | TGTGCCAGCAGTCCGAGAGATGTACAAGAGACCCAGTACTTC
. | TRBJ1-6 | . | TRBV19 | CASSTDRISSYNSPLHF | TGTGCCAGTAGTACCGACAGGATCAGCTCCTATAATTCACCCCTCCACTTT